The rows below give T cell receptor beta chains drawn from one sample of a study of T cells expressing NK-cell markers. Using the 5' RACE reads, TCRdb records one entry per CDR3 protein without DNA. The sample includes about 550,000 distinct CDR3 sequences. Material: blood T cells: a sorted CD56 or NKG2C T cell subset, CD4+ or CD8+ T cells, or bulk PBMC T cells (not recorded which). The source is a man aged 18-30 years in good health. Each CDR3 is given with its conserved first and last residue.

CDR3 protein: CSARVGGPFDEQFF; V gene: TRBV20-1; CDR3 length: 14; J gene: TRBJ2-1
CDR3 protein: CSARGPSGRNEQFF; V gene: TRBV20-1; CDR3 length: 14; J gene: TRBJ2-1
CDR3 protein: CASSFHRTGDGETQYF; V gene: TRBV12-3/TRBV12-4; CDR3 length: 16; J gene: TRBJ2-5
CDR3 protein: CASSARWHNEKLFF; V gene: TRBV6-1; CDR3 length: 14; J gene: TRBJ1-4
CDR3 protein: CASSHILAGSSYNEQFF; V gene: TRBV4-1; CDR3 length: 17; J gene: TRBJ2-1
CDR3 protein: CASTLQGLAGEQFF; V gene: TRBV7-2; CDR3 length: 14; J gene: TRBJ2-1
CDR3 protein: CASSVDGGRAGEQYF; V gene: TRBV9; CDR3 length: 15; J gene: TRBJ2-7
CDR3 protein: CASRFQGTESGELFF; V gene: TRBV28; CDR3 length: 15; J gene: TRBJ2-2
CDR3 protein: CASSFWGTGQETQYF; V gene: TRBV12-3/TRBV12-4; CDR3 length: 15; J gene: TRBJ2-5
CDR3 protein: CASTPRGRVTEAFF; V gene: TRBV21-1; CDR3 length: 14; J gene: TRBJ1-1
CDR3 protein: CAISDDRGRGYF; V gene: TRBV10-3; CDR3 length: 12; J gene: TRBJ2-5
CDR3 protein: CASSLRDTTSTDTQYF; V gene: TRBV5-1; CDR3 length: 16; J gene: TRBJ2-3
CDR3 protein: CASSFGASTDTQYF; V gene: TRBV5-1; CDR3 length: 14; J gene: TRBJ2-3
CDR3 protein: CASSYSSVSGGRNIQYF; V gene: TRBV6-5; CDR3 length: 17; J gene: TRBJ2-4
CDR3 protein: CASSAGYTEAFF; V gene: TRBV11-2; CDR3 length: 12; J gene: TRBJ1-1
CDR3 protein: CAISAQGLGTEAFF; V gene: TRBV10-3; CDR3 length: 14; J gene: TRBJ1-1
CDR3 protein: CASRATGGGYGYTF; V gene: TRBV12-3/TRBV12-4; CDR3 length: 14; J gene: TRBJ1-2
CDR3 protein: CASSMGTGVNQPQHF; V gene: TRBV19; CDR3 length: 15; J gene: TRBJ1-5
CDR3 protein: CASSQEAGTSEKLFF; V gene: TRBV4-3; CDR3 length: 15; J gene: TRBJ1-4
CDR3 protein: CASSLAGGLQETQYF; V gene: TRBV7-9; CDR3 length: 15; J gene: TRBJ2-5
CDR3 protein: CASSQGFSGANVLTF; V gene: TRBV7-2; CDR3 length: 15; J gene: TRBJ2-6
CDR3 protein: CASRYRPGLQSPLHF; V gene: TRBV12-3/TRBV12-4; CDR3 length: 15; J gene: TRBJ1-6
CDR3 protein: CASRSGLFLTQYF; V gene: TRBV27; CDR3 length: 13; J gene: TRBJ2-3
CDR3 protein: CASSGTSGLETQYF; V gene: TRBV11-2; CDR3 length: 14; J gene: TRBJ2-5
CDR3 protein: CSARDLGLARNNEQFF; V gene: TRBV20-1; CDR3 length: 16; J gene: TRBJ2-1
CDR3 protein: CASSGAVYQPQHF; V gene: TRBV2; CDR3 length: 13; J gene: TRBJ1-5
CDR3 protein: CASSTRPPTSNEKLFF; V gene: TRBV27; CDR3 length: 16; J gene: TRBJ1-4
CDR3 protein: CATSRDWPRQGGEKLFF; V gene: TRBV15; CDR3 length: 17; J gene: TRBJ1-4
CDR3 protein: CASKGQGADNEQFF; V gene: TRBV5-1; CDR3 length: 14; J gene: TRBJ2-1
CDR3 protein: CASSLGRFGRRETQYF; V gene: TRBV11-2; CDR3 length: 16; J gene: TRBJ2-5
CDR3 protein: CASSQARTGEIGNTIYF; V gene: TRBV4-2; CDR3 length: 17; J gene: TRBJ1-3
CDR3 protein: CATSWGPGELFF; V gene: TRBV24-1; CDR3 length: 12; J gene: TRBJ2-2
CDR3 protein: CASSRTGASTDTQYF; V gene: TRBV12-3/TRBV12-4; CDR3 length: 15; J gene: TRBJ2-3
CDR3 protein: CASSLVFLQEQFF; V gene: TRBV4-3; CDR3 length: 13; J gene: TRBJ2-1
CDR3 protein: CASSEATMTGELFF; V gene: TRBV9; CDR3 length: 14; J gene: TRBJ2-2
CDR3 protein: CASSYSAFDSRGGLNEQFF; V gene: TRBV6-2/TRBV6-3; CDR3 length: 19; J gene: TRBJ2-1
CDR3 protein: CATSRILAGSNEQFF; V gene: TRBV15; CDR3 length: 15; J gene: TRBJ2-1
CDR3 protein: CASSLSLPTHVEAFF; V gene: TRBV12-3/TRBV12-4; CDR3 length: 15; J gene: TRBJ1-1
CDR3 protein: CAISGVSETYEQYF; V gene: TRBV10-3; CDR3 length: 14; J gene: TRBJ2-7
CDR3 protein: CSARPEEGYTF; V gene: TRBV20-1; CDR3 length: 11; J gene: TRBJ1-2